This record looks at one T cell receptor (beta chain) sequence and its context. Trimming left V 3 bases short and J 1 base short, with 11 bases between. This CDR3 comprises 15 residues. From germline, CDR1 is SGHDT and CDR2 YYEEEE. Original handling: Amplified reference gene primers provided the basis for estimating nucleated cell counts. The method was immunoSEQ multiplex PCR; TCRdb's version includes in-frame clones alone and lacks a portion of them. For V, J and clone size, that table is used; D and trimming come from the DNA. Seen here are some 100,000 clones, roughly 91% observed once, and the top ten hold less than 6%. These data come from a study of blood T cell repertoires in COVID-19. Study at large: Researchers got acute and convalescent COVID-19 samples from the United States, Italy and Spain. From T cells, B-cell-depleted T cells, or PBMCs came the material, which was cDNA or gDNA.

The rearrangement uses TRBV5-6 and TRBJ2-1, with D maybe TRBD2 (5 bases). The sequence was collected from a woman aged 80 or over with active COVID-19. Sequenced sample: peripheral blood. As DNA, the CDR3 is TGTGCCAGCAGCTCCGACTATGGTTCCTACAATGAGCAGTTCTTC. Its translation is CASSSDYGSYNEQFF.